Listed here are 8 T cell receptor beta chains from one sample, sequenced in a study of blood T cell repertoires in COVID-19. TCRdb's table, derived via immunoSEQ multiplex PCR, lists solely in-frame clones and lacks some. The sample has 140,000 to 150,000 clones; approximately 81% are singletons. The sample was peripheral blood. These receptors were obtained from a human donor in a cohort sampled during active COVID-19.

CDR3 in DNA: TGCAGCGTTGTTGGAGGGAGGGGGTATATGTTTTTT. Its protein product is CSVVGGRGYMFF. The chain links TRBV29-1 to TRBJ1-4; D is perhaps TRBD1 (6 bases). The CDR3 extends over 12 amino acids. Per the germline V gene, CDR1 is SQVTM and CDR2 is ANQGSEA. Trimming pared 4 bases from V and 15 bases from J, leaving 18 bases between.

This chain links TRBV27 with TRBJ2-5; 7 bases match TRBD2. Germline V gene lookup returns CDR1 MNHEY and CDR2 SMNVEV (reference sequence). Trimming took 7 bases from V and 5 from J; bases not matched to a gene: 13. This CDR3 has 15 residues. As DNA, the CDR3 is TGTGCCAGCAAGAGCGGGGACCGCATCTGGGAGACCCAGTACTTC. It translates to CASKSGDRIWETQYF.

The CDR3 spells CASSQDTASPLHF. Written as DNA, the CDR3 is TGTGCCAGCTCACAAGACACCGCATCACCCCTCCACTTT. The V and J genes are TRBV18 and TRBJ1-6; D remains ambiguous. Germline V gene data show CDR1 as KGHSH and CDR2 as LQKENI. The CDR3 has 13 residues. Trimming cost V 4 bases and J 10 bases, with 11 bases left between them.

The CDR3 sequence is CASSLGTGVEKLFF. As DNA, the CDR3 is TGTGCCAGCAGCTTAGGGACAGGGGTAGAAAAACTGTTTTTT. The chain combines TRBV7-9 with TRBJ1-4; 9 positions agree with TRBD1. J gave up 8 bases and V 1 base, and 2 bases lay outside the gene matches. The germline V gene encodes CDR1 SEHNR and CDR2 FQNEAQ (reference sequence). The CDR3 contains 14 residues.

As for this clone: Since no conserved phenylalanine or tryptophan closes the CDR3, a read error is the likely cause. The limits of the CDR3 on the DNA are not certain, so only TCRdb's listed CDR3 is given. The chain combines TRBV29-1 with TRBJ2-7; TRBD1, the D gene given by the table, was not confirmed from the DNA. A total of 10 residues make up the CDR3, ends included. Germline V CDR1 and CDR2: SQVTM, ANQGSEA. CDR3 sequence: CSVDFQGAPL.

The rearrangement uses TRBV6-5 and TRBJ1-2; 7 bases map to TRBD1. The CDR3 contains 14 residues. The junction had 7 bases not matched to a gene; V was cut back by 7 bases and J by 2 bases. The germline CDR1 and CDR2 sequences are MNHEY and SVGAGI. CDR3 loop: CASTPGQANYGYTF. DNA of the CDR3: TGTGCCAGCACCCCCGGACAGGCGAACTATGGCTACACCTTC.

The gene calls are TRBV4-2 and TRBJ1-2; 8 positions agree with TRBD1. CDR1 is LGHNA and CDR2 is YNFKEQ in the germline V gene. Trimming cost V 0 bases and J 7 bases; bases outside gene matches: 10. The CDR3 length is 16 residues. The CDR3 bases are TGTGCCAGCAGCCAAGATCCAGGCCAGGGGGCGCGTGGCTACACCTTC. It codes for CASSQDPGQGARGYTF.

The CDR3 is CASSQSFYEQYF. CDR3 DNA: TGTGCCAGCAGTCAAAGCTTCTACGAGCAGTACTTC. V is TRBV6-2 or TRBV6-3 and J is TRBJ2-7; D is unclear. CDR1 is MNHEY, CDR2 SVGEGT, per germline. The CDR3 spans 12 residues. The V end was cut by 5 bases, the J end by 3 bases, with 8 bases between.